This TCR beta chain was identified during a study of vaccination and CD4 T cells after COVID-19. This CDR3 spans 14 amino acids. V dropped 6 bases and J dropped 9 bases, with 17 bases sitting between them. Treatment defined: approximately 9-day PBMC culture with coronavirus spike peptide pools or control peptides (ViraFEST assay). The table lists this clonotype with a count of one. Its antigen is currently unknown. CD4+ T cells that had been cultured provided DNA sequenced with the Oncomine TCR Beta short-read assay. TCRdb re-called the PCR reads with MiXCR, one entry per CDR3 protein. The sample has 15,000 or so distinct CDR3 sequences; roughly 54% are singletons.

This clonotype was sampled from a human donor who had recovered from COVID-19. This chain connects TRBV12-3 or TRBV12-4 to TRBJ1-4; perhaps TRBD1 as D (5 bases). The specimen sequenced was CD4+ T cells from blood, cultured in vitro. The CDR3 here is CASSLGADLQKLFF. The DNA of the CDR3 is TGTGCCAGCAGCCTCGGGGCAGACCTTCAAAAACTGTTTTTT.